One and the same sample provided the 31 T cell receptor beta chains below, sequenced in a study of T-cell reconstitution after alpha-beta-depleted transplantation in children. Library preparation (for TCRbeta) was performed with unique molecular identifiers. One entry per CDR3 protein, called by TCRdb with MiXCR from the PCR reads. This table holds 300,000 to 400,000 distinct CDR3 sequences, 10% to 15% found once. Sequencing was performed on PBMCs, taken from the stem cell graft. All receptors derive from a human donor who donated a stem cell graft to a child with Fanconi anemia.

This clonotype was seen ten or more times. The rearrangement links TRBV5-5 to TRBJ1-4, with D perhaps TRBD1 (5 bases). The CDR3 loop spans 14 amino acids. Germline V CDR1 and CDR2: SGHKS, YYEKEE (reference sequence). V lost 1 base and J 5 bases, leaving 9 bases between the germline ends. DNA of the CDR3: TGTGCCAGCAGCTTGACAGGTGCCAATGAAAAACTGTTTTTT. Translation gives CASSLTGANEKLFF.

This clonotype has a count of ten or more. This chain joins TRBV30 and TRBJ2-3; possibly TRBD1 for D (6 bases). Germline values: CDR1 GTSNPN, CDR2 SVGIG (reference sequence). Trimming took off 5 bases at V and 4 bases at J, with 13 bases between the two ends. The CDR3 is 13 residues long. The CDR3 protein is CAWEVGGSDTQYF. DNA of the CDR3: TGTGCCTGGGAGGTAGGGGGTTCAGATACGCAGTATTTT.

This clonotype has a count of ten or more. Here the CDR3 DNA reads TGTGCCAGCAGCTTGAACCGGAACAATGAGCAGTTCTTC. Encoded protein: CASSLNRNNEQFF. The V gene is TRBV11-2, the J gene TRBJ2-1; no firm D call. Germline CDR1 and CDR2: SGHAT and FQNNGV. The V end was cut by 3 bases, the J end by 5 bases, with 8 bases between. The CDR3 runs to 13 residues.

This CDR3 is CASSVRLGVGGGYTF. CDR3 in DNA: TGTGCCAGCAGCGTGCGCTTAGGGGTCGGCGGCGGCTACACCTTC. The genes are TRBV11-2 and TRBJ1-2, with a weak D call TRBD1 (5 bases). The V end lost 5 bases, the J end lost 8 bases, and 21 bases lay between the germline ends. Germline V gives CDR1 SGHAT, CDR2 FQNNGV. The CDR3 extends over 15 amino acids.

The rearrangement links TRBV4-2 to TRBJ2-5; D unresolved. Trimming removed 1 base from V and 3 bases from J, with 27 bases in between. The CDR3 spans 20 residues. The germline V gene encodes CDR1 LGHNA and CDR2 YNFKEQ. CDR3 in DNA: TGTGCCAGCAGCCAAGTCGCCCCAACGCATATCCCGACGGCGGAAGAGACCCAGTACTTC. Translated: CASSQVAPTHIPTAEETQYF.

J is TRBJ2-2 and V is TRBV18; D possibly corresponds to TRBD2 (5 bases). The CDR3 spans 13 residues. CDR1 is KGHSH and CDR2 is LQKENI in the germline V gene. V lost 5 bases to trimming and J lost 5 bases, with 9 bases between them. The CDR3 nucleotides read TGTGCCAGCTCAGCCGGACTTACCGGGGAGCTGTTTTTT. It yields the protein CASSAGLTGELFF.

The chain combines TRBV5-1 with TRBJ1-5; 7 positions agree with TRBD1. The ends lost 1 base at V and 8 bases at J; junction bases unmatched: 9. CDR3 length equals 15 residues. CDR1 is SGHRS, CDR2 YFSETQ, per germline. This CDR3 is CASSLRDSPREPQHF. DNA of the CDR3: TGCGCCAGCAGCTTGAGGGACAGCCCCCGGGAGCCCCAGCATTTT.

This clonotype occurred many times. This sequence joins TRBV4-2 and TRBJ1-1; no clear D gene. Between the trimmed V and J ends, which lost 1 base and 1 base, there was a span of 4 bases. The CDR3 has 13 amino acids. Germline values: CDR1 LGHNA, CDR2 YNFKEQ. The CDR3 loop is CASSQGANTEAFF. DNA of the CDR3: TGTGCCAGCAGCCAAGGGGCGAACACTGAAGCTTTCTTT.

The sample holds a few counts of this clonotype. In DNA, the CDR3 is TGTGCCAGCAGTTTATCGCGGTACACTGAAGCTTTCTTT. This encodes CASSLSRYTEAFF. This rearrangement joins TRBV27 to TRBJ1-1; D gene ambiguous. Per germline, CDR1 MNHEY and CDR2 SMNVEV (reference sequence). V lost 0 bases to trimming and J lost 3 bases, with 5 bases between them. The CDR3 is 13 amino acids.

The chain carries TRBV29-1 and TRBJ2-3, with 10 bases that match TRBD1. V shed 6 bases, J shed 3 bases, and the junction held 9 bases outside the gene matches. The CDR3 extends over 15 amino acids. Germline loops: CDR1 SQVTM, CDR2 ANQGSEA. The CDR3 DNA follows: TGCAGCGTCGCATGGACAGGGGGATCGACAGATACGCAGTATTTT. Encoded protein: CSVAWTGGSTDTQYF.

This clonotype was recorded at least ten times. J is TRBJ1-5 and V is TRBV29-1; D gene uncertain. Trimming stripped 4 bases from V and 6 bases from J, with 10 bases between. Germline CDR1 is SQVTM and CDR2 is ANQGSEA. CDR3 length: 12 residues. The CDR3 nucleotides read TGCAGCGTTGGAGCAGGCGGTCAGCCCCAGCATTTT. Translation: CSVGAGGQPQHF.

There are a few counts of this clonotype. CDR3 amino acids: CASSLETSGQETQYF. For the CDR3, the DNA is TGCGCCAGCAGCTTGGAGACTAGCGGGCAAGAGACCCAGTACTTC. The chain couples TRBV5-1 to TRBJ2-5; TRBD2 matches at 10 bases. V shed 0 bases, J shed 2 bases, and the junction held 1 base outside the gene matches. CDR1 is SGHRS and CDR2 is YFSETQ in the germline V gene. This CDR3 spans 15 amino acids. The variable domain in full, completed from reference TRBV5-1 and TRBJ2-5, reads KAGVTQTPRYLIKTRGQQVTLSCSPISGHRSVSWYQQTPGQGLQFLFEYFSETQRNKGNFPGRFSGRQFSNSRSEMNVSTLELGDSALYLCASSLETSGQETQYFGPGTRLLVL.

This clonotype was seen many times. The CDR3 reads CASSVWLYNEQFF. The CDR3 nucleotides are TGTGCCAGCAGTGTTTGGCTTTACAATGAGCAGTTCTTC. This sequence joins TRBV2 and TRBJ2-1; unclear D gene. The CDR3 totals 13 residues. Germline-derived CDR1 and CDR2 are SNHLY and FYNNEI. V lost 4 bases and J lost 4, with 8 bases in between.

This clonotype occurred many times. CDR3 amino acids: CASSPTGEYGYTF. DNA of the CDR3: TGTGCCAGCAGTCCGACAGGGGAATATGGCTACACCTTC. The chain carries TRBV27 and TRBJ1-2; TRBD1 matches 8 bases. The germline CDR1 and CDR2 sequences are MNHEY and SMNVEV (reference sequence). This CDR3 spans 13 amino acids. Losses at the gene ends were 5 bases for V and 5 bases for J; bases not matched to a gene: 4.

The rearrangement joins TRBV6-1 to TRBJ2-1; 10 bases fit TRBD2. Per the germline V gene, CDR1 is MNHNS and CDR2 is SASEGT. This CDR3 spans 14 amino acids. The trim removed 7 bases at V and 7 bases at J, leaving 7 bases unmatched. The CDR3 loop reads CASNSGGARNEQFF. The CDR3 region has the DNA TGTGCCAGCAACAGCGGGGGGGCGAGGAATGAGCAGTTCTTC.

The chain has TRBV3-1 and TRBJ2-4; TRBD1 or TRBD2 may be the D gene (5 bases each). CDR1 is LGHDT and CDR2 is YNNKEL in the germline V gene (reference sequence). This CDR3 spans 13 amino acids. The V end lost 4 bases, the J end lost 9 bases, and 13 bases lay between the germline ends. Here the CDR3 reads CASSPAGRGIQYF. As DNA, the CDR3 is TGTGCCAGCAGCCCGGCAGGGAGAGGCATTCAGTACTTC. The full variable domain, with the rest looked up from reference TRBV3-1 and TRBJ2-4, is DTAVSQTPKYLVTQMGNDKSIKCEQNLGHDTMYWYKQDSKKFLKIMFSYNNKELIINETVPNRFSPKSPDKAHLNLHINSLELGDSAVYFCASSPAGRGIQYFGAGTRLSVL.

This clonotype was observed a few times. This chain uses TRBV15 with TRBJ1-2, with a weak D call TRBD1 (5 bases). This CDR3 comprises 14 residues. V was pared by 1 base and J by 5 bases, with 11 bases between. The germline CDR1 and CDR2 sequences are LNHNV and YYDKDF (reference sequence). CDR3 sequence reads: CATSRGGAGYGYTF. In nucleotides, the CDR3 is TGTGCCACCAGCAGAGGAGGGGCCGGTTATGGCTACACCTTC.

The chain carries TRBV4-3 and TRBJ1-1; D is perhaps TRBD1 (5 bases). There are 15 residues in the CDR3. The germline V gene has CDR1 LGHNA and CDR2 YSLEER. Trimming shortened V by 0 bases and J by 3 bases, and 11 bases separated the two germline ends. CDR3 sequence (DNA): TGCGCCAGCAGCCAAGATGCGAGGGGCGACACTGAAGCTTTCTTT. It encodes CASSQDARGDTEAFF.

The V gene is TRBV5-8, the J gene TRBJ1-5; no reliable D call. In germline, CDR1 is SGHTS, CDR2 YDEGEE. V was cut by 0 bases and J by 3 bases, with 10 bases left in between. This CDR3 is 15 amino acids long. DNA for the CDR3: TGTGCCAGCAGCTTGGTTAGGCCCATCAATCAGCCCCAGCATTTT. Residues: CASSLVRPINQPQHF.

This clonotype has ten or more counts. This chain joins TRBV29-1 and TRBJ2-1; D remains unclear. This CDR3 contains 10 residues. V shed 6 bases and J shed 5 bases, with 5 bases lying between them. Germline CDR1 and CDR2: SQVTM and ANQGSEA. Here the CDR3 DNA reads TGCAGCGTCCATAACAATGAGCAGTTCTTC. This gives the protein CSVHNNEQFF.

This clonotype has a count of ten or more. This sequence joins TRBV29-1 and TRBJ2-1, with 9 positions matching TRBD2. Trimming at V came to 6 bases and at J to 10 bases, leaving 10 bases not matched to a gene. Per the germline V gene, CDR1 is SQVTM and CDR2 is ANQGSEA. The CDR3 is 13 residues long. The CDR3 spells CSVHEGSGGEQFF. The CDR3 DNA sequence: TGCAGCGTCCACGAGGGTAGCGGGGGCGAGCAGTTCTTC.

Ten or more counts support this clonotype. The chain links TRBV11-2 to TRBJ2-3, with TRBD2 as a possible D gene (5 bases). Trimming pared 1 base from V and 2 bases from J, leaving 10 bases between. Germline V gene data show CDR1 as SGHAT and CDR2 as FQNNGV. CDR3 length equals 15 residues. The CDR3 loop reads CASSLGTLYTDTQYF. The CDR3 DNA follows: TGTGCCAGCAGCTTAGGGACTCTTTACACAGATACGCAGTATTTT.

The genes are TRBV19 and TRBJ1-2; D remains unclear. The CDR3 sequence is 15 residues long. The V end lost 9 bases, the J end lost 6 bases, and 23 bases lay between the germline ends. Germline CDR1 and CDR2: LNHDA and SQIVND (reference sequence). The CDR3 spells CASRRARAVKDGYTF. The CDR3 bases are TGTGCCAGCCGCAGAGCCCGGGCCGTAAAAGATGGCTACACCTTC.

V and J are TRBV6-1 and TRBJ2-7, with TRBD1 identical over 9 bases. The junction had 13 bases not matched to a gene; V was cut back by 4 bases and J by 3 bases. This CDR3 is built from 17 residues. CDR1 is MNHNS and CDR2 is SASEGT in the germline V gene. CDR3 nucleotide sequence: TGTGCCAGCAGTGGACCGGGACAGGGCCGAACCAGCTACGAGCAGTACTTC. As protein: CASSGPGQGRTSYEQYF.

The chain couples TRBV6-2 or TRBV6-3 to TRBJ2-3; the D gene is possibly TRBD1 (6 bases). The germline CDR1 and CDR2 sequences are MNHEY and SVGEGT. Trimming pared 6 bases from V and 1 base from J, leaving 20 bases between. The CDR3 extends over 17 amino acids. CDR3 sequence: CASSQLRQVGGTDTQYF. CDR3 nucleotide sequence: TGTGCCAGCAGCCAACTTCGACAGGTCGGAGGCACAGATACGCAGTATTTT.

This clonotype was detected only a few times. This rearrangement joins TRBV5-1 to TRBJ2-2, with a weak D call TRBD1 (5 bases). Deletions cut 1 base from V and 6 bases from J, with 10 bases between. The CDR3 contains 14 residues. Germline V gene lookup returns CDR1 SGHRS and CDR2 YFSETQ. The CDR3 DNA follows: TGCGCCAGCAGCTTGTTCAGGGTCGCCGGGGAGCTGTTTTTT. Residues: CASSLFRVAGELFF.

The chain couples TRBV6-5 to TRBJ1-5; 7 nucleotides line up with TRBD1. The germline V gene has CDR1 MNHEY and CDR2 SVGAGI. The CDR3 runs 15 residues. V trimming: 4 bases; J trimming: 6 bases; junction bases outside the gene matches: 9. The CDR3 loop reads CASSLTGDGSQPQHF. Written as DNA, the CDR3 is TGTGCCAGCAGTTTAACAGGGGACGGGTCTCAGCCCCAGCATTTT.

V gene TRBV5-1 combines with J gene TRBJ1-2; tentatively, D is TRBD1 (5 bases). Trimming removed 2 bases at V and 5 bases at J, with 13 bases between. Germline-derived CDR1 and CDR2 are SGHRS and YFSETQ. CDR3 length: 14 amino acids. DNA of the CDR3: TGCGCCAGCAGCTTAAACCAGGGCGGATATGGCTACACCTTC. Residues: CASSLNQGGYGYTF.

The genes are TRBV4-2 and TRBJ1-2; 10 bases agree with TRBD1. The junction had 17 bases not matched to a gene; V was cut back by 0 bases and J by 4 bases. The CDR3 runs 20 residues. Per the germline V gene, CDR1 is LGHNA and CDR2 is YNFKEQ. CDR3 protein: CASSQDRKDRGNFGTYGYTF. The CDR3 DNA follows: TGTGCCAGCAGCCAAGATCGTAAGGACAGGGGGAATTTTGGAACCTATGGCTACACCTTC.

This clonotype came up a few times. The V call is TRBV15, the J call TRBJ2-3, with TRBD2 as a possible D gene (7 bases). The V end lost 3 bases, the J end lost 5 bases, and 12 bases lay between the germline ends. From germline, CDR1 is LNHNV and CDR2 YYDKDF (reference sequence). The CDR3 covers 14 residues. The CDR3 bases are TGTGCCACCAGCAGCGGGGAGGGGGTAGATACGCAGTATTTT. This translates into CATSSGEGVDTQYF.

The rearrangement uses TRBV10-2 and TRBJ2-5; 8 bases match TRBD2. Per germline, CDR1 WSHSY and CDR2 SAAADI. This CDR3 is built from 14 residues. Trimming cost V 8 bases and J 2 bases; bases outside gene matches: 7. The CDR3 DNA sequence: TGCGCCAGCGGTAATGGGACTAGTCAAGAGACCCAGTACTTC. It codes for CASGNGTSQETQYF.